Below, one T cell receptor beta chain is given with its context. The antigen is unknown. Mismatch repair deficiency was confirmed in all patients, by PCR or immunohistochemistry. These data come from a study of PD-1 blockade in mismatch repair-deficient tumors. Study results and caveats: Rapid post-treatment expansion, then contraction, generally preceding radiologic response, marked tumor-resident clones.

TCRdb's copy holds only in-frame clones and misses some; the assay was immunoSEQ multiplex PCR. The sample lists about 38,000 clones, roughly 83% occurring once. The trim removed 2 bases at V and 6 bases at J, leaving 7 bases unmatched. The CDR3 runs 16 residues. Germline CDR1 MDHEN, CDR2 SYDVKM. This clonotype was sampled from an adult with mismatch repair-deficient cancer. The J gene is TRBJ1-5, the V gene TRBV28, with 10 bases aligning to TRBD1. The sample here was peripheral blood, taken 4 weeks after starting pembrolizumab. The CDR3 sequence: CASSLRGTGVGQPQHF. The CDR3 DNA reads as TGTGCCAGCAGTTTACGCGGGACAGGGGTTGGTCAGCCCCAGCATTTT. Complete variable domain (other parts from reference TRBV28 and TRBJ1-5): DVKVTQSSRYLVKRTGEKVFLECVQDMDHENMFWYRQDPGLGLRLIYFSYDVKMKEKGDIPEGYSVSREKKERFSLILESASTNQTSMYLCASSLRGTGVGQPQHFGDGTRLSIL.